This T cell receptor beta chain stems from a study of blood T cell repertoires in COVID-19. Study at large: T cells, B-cell-depleted T cells, or PBMCs provided the cDNA or gDNA that served as material.

Sequenced by immunoSEQ multiplex PCR; TCRdb stores in-frame clones only, minus some. The sample records about 160,000 clones, more than 75% being singletons. Sequenced input: peripheral blood. The TCR sequence derives from a woman aged 50 to 65 with COVID-19, enrolled during active disease.

CDR3: CASSIGTPEAFF. Written as DNA, the CDR3 is TGTGCCAGTAGTATCGGGACACCTGAAGCTTTCTTT. The rearrangement joins TRBV19 to TRBJ1-1; weak D call: TRBD1 (6 bases). CDR3 length equals 12 residues. CDR1 and CDR2 (germline): LNHDA, SQIVND (reference sequence). Trimming left V 3 bases short and J 6 bases short, with 8 bases between.